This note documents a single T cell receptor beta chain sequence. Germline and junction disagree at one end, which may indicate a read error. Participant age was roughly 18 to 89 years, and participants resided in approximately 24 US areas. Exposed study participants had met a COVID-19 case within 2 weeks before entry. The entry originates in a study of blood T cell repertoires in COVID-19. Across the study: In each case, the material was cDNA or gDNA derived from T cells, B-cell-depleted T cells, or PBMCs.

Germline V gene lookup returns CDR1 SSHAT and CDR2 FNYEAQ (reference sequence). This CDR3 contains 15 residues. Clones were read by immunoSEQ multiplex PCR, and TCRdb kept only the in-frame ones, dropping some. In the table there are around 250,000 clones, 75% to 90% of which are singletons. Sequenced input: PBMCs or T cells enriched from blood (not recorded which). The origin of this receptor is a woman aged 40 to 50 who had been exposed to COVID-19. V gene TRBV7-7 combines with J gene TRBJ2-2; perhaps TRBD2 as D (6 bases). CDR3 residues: CASSYDGGNTGELFF. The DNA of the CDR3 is TGTGCTAGCAGTTACGACGGGGGAAACACCGGGGAGCTGTTTTTT. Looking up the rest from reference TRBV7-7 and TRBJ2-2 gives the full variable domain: GAGVSQSPRYKVTKRGQDVTLRCDPISSHATLYWYQQALGQGPEFLTYFNYEAQPDKSGLPSDRFSAERPEGSISTLTIQRTEQRDSAMYRCASSYDGGNTGELFFGEGSRLTVL.